A selection of T cell receptor beta chains follows, all from one sample in a study of T cell repertoires in aging, cancer and after chemotherapy. TCRdb analysed the multiplex PCR reads with MiXCR anew, one entry per CDR3 protein. Among 7,000 to 9,500 distinct CDR3 sequences listed, more than 20% were seen once. Sequenced input: blood. These receptors all stem from a human donor with a blood cancer. The donor label of this sample is uncertain. Both conserved end residues are part of each CDR3. The order of the fields is J gene, V gene, CDR3 protein.

TRBJ2-7	TRBV11-2	CASGRGGSYEQYF
TRBJ2-6	TRBV5-5	CASSQDWGTGSSGANVLTF
TRBJ2-1	TRBV14	CASSQVNGGQFF
TRBJ2-2	TRBV6-1	CASPATGTGDTWELFF
TRBJ1-2	TRBV21-1	CASSKELTEANYGYTF
TRBJ2-5	TRBV15	CATSRGTSAQETQYF
TRBJ1-1	TRBV5-5	CASSWGPTRDTEAFF
TRBJ1-1	TRBV11-2	CASSPAGYGFTEAFF
TRBJ2-5	TRBV10-3	CAIRRQLQETQYF
TRBJ2-1	TRBV6-2/TRBV6-3	CASTQTYNEQFF
TRBJ1-3	TRBV7-9	CASSLARGGNTIYF
TRBJ2-5	TRBV5-4	CASSLERPEETQYF
TRBJ2-1	TRBV5-6	CASSLGGGTPFNEQFF
TRBJ2-3	TRBV5-4	CASTNGGLAGRRDTQYF
TRBJ2-3	TRBV6-1	CASSVTGGITDTQYF
TRBJ1-5	TRBV6-5	CASSDRRDQPQHF
TRBJ2-5	TRBV6-5	CASSQGTGTGTQYF